Described below is a single TCR beta chain sequence and its context. This clonotype was seen only a few times. The antigen it recognizes is unknown. Base quality data are lacking; no much larger clone is found one base away. The method was multiplex PCR. Sequenced using an Illumina HiSeq 4000. To build TCR beta libraries, CDR3 regions were amplified by Arm-PCR using iRepertoire HTBI primers. PCR products were gel purified before sequencing. The paper's data handling went like this. Gene usage analysis of CDR3 amino acid clonotypes used the approximately 62 TRBV and more than 13 TRBJ segments found across samples. COPE and FqMerger were used to merge the filtered high-quality paired reads into contigs. BLAST was used to align contigs to IMGT TRBV, TRBD and TRBJ reference genes, with CDR3 defined following IMGT. Clonotypes above 0.1% frequency were classified as highly expanded clones. Shannon entropy was used to measure repertoire diversity, and the Gini coefficient was used to measure V-J evenness. A clonotype found in more than one individual was treated as public. The public reads were reprocessed in TCRdb via fastp at Q25 and MiXCR, keeping in-frame beta chains. Here each entry gathers all rows of one CDR3 protein and keeps the most common genes and DNA. It is TCRdb's table, rather than the study itself, that gives the V and J calls and clone size. In all, the sample holds 400,000 to 500,000 distinct CDR3 sequences, and just under 15% of those were seen once. In total, the top ten clones hold roughly a sixth of the sample.

These data come from a study of regulatory T cells in long-lasting Graves disease (dated by TCRdb to about 2021). At the level of the whole study: Patients with newly diagnosed Graves' disease had been on antithyroid drugs for under 3 months. Peripheral blood TCR sequencing and RNA sequencing compared persistent Graves' disease patients with newly diagnosed Graves' disease patients. The study was registered as a clinical trial and conducted in China. A total of roughly 33 samples were covered by TCR sequencing, comprising some 13 persistent and around 20 newly diagnosed Graves' disease patients. Study-wide conclusions, independent of this receptor: Sequencing and analysis were limited to the TCR beta chain. More public clonotypes were shared among persistent patients (around 3,000) than among newly diagnosed patients (966). The authors noted that the small sample size was a limitation that may lower accuracy. Preferential use of TRBV28, TRBJ1-2 and TRBJ2-5 was observed in persistent disease, whereas TRBV20-1 and TRBJ2-1 were favored in newly diagnosed disease. Lower TCR Shannon entropy and fewer highly expanded clones were observed in persistent Graves' disease patients than in newly diagnosed patients, which suggested clonal expansion. The study examined only peripheral blood because the primary lesion, thyroid tissue, could not be accessed.

The sample's time point label, in plain terms: newly diagnosed GD, antithyroid drugs for less than 3 months. RNA was extracted from PBMCs in TRIzol for both TCR sequencing and RNA sequencing. Graves' disease was diagnosed according to American Thyroid Association guidelines. The patients came from an endocrinology department in Xi'an, China. Each patient gave about 10 milliliters of peripheral blood, collected in an EDTA anticoagulant tube. Ficoll Paque Plus density gradient separation was used to isolate PBMCs, and no additional T cell sorting was done. An Agilent 2100 Bioanalyzer and agarose gel were used to check RNA quality, while a NanoDrop 2000 measured RNA concentration. The germline ends are 14 bases apart after V is trimmed by 5 bases and J by 4 bases. The CDR3 spans 13 residues, from the cysteine through the phenylalanine. Solely the CDR3 DNA is kept, with 39 bases framed from the first base. Per the germline V gene (reference sequence), DFQATT is the CDR1 and SNEGSKA is the CDR2.

Separately, the same data were catalogued under a study of T cells in Graves' hyperthyroidism and ophthalmopathy. The other study reports the following: Stable Graves' hyperthyroidism was defined as the absence of progression to ophthalmopathy over 18 months of follow-up. The hyperthyroidism patients were between 18 and 65 years old and newly diagnosed, with a disease duration of less than 2 months. Exclusion was applied to patients with uncontrolled infections, other autoimmune diseases, pregnancy or lactation. Clinical symptoms, serum thyroxine and TRAb, thyroid ultrasound, and orbital computed tomography formed the basis for the diagnoses. The first round of RT-PCR for the TCR CDR3 was performed with the HTBI primer set and the Qiagen OneStep RT-PCR kit. Most expanded thyroid clonotypes (frequency above 0.001) were also found in blood, which suggests that blood repertoires may mirror thyroid immune responses. In cross-validation, a model built on a 13 V-J signature told ophthalmopathy apart from stable hyperthyroidism with less than 90% sensitivity and about 81% specificity, and in testing the same model reached 80%/75%. In validation, the model predicted progression to ophthalmopathy with 65% to 71% sensitivity and less than 80% specificity, a median of about 6 months before onset. To identify distinguishing TCR V-J signatures, a discovery cohort of around 100 patients was used, comprising 40 to 45 with Graves' ophthalmopathy and some 60 with stable Graves' hyperthyroidism. Prospective prediction of ophthalmopathy was tested in an independent validation cohort of fewer than 20 hyperthyroidism patients and 15 to 17 patients who later progressed to ophthalmopathy. For training and testing, the 100 or so patients in the discovery cohort were randomly divided in a 7:3 ratio. In addition, the study compared T-cell repertoires in thyroid tissue and in blood from roughly 6 Graves' hyperthyroidism patients. After blood sampling, hyperthyroidism patients were treated with methimazole at a starting dose of 30 mg daily, and ophthalmopathy patients were treated with high-dose intravenous methylprednisolone. A second multiplex PCR round built the libraries, followed by size selection and purification. Sequencing of the libraries was done on an Illumina HiSeq2000 using paired-end 100 bp reads. SOAPnuke was used to process the raw data, removing reads that contained adapters or uncalled bases, had a mean Phred below 15, or lacked an exact match to the constant primer or identifier. High-quality paired reads were merged using COPE v1.2.5, and each unique nucleotide sequence was defined as a clonotype. Clonotypes were aligned to IMGT TRBV, TRBD and TRBJ reference segments using MiTCR v1.1. The analysis was restricted to V-J combinations with a frequency above 0.0001, which together covered 99% to 99.2% of the repertoires. The TCS score was defined as the ratio of F50 (clonal expansion) to E x V (chaos), calculated using BLOSUM62-based TCRdist between CDR3 peptides within each V-J. Welch's t-statistics and random forest reduced 500 to 550 V-J features to around 14, which were used in a naive Bayes classifier (R e1071). No statistical method was used to fix the sample size in advance, and group allocation was not hidden from the investigators. The paper reports TCR Vbeta CDR3 sequencing of 135 peripheral blood samples: over 40 ophthalmopathy, fewer than 80 hyperthyroidism and 17 progressor patients.

Sequenced here: peripheral blood mononuclear cells (PBMCs), sampled at new diagnosis, from a patient treated with antithyroid drugs. The rearranged segments are TRBV20-1 and TRBJ1-1, with a tentative D gene TRBD1 over 5 matching bases. This TCR was sampled from a woman in her twenties or thirties with Graves disease. Donor details come from another sample of the same person, matched by shared clones. The DNA sequence is as follows: TGCAGTGCTCCGCGGGTGGGGGGCACTGAAGCTTTCTTT. Its translation reads: CSAPRVGGTEAFF.